A single sample gave rise to the 18 T cell receptor beta chains below, sequenced in a study of glioma-infiltrating T cells. TCR alpha and beta CDR3 regions were amplified from RNA using iRepertoire nested multiplex PCR. TCRdb fed the multiplex PCR reads into MiXCR, producing one record per CDR3 protein. The table shows roughly 120,000 distinct CDR3 sequences, with approximately 25% occurring only once. The material sequenced was glioma tissue, nonneoplastic brain tissue, or PBMCs (not recorded which). The receptors stem from a human donor with low-grade glioma or glioblastoma, undergoing nonglioma brain surgery, or in good health (not recorded which).

This chain uses TRBV29-1 with TRBJ2-2, with D unclear. Germline CDR1 SQVTM, CDR2 ANQGSEA. Trimming pared 0 bases from V and 4 bases from J, leaving 3 bases between. CDR3 length: 12 residues. The CDR3 DNA reads TGCAGCGTTGAAGATTTCACCGGGGAGCTGTTTTTT. This translates into CSVEDFTGELFF.

On this clonotype: A much bigger clone sits one base away, suggesting this may be a read error. The chain joins TRBV18 to TRBJ2-7; D perhaps matches TRBD1 (6 bases). The better agreement between TRBJ2-1 and the DNA end casts doubt on the J call. Germline lookup yields CDR1 KGHSH and CDR2 LQKENI. The CDR3 is 14 residues long. The CDR3 nucleotides are TGTGCCAGCTCACCCGGACAGACCACCTACGAGCAGTTCTTC. Residues: CASSPGQTTYEQFF.

This clonotype was detected a few times. The V gene is TRBV12-3 or TRBV12-4, the J gene TRBJ2-5; D is tentatively TRBD1 or TRBD2 (5 bases each). The ends were cut back, 7 bases at V and 2 bases at J, with 14 bases in the middle. The CDR3 extends over 14 amino acids. CDR3 sequence reads: CASTGTGRQETQYF. The CDR3, as DNA: TGTGCCAGCACCGGGACCGGACGGCAAGAGACCCAGTACTTC.

This clonotype was detected many times. J is TRBJ2-7 and V is TRBV27; D not certain. The CDR3 extends over 12 amino acids. CDR1 and CDR2 (germline): MNHEY, SMNVEV (reference sequence). The CDR3 region is CASGSARYEQYF. CDR3 bases: TGTGCTTCGGGTTCGGCCCGCTACGAGCAGTACTTC.

V and J are TRBV29-1 and TRBJ2-6; TRBD1 is a possible D gene (5 bases). The V and J ends lost 4 bases and 0 bases respectively, with 10 bases between them. CDR3 length: 15 residues. Per the germline V gene, CDR1 is SQVTM and CDR2 is ANQGSEA. The CDR3 loop reads CSVAPQASGANVLTF. CDR3 coding DNA: TGCAGCGTTGCCCCACAGGCCTCTGGGGCCAACGTCCTGACTTTC.

This clonotype was seen many times. This rearrangement joins TRBV7-6 to TRBJ2-7, with D perhaps matching TRBD1 (5 bases). Germline-derived CDR1 and CDR2 are SGHVS and FNYEAQ. V gave up 5 bases and J gave up 6 bases, with 14 bases separating them. The CDR3 is 13 amino acids. CDR3 in amino acids: CASSARGRLEQYF. CDR3 in DNA: TGTGCCAGCAGCGCAAGGGGTCGACTCGAGCAGTACTTC. The full variable domain, in which reference TRBV7-6 and TRBJ2-7 provide the parts outside the CDR3, is GAGVSQSPRYKVTKRGQDVALRCDPISGHVSLYWYRQALGQGPEFLTYFNYEAQQDKSGLPNDRFSAERPEGSISTLTIQRTEQRDSAMYRCASSARGRLEQYFGPGTRLTVT.

Concerning this clonotype itself: It may be a read error: a sequence one base away is much more abundant. This chain links TRBV12-3 or TRBV12-4 with TRBJ2-3; perhaps TRBD1 as D (5 bases). CDR3 length equals 13 residues. DNA of the CDR3: TGTGCCAGCAGTTTGAGTGAACAGGATACGAAGTATTTT. This translates into CASSLSEQDTKYF.

This clonotype occurred many times. The chain couples TRBV28 to TRBJ2-1; 9 bases align to TRBD2. Per the germline V gene, CDR1 is MDHEN and CDR2 is SYDVKM. J gave up 0 bases and V 8 bases, and 2 bases lay outside the gene matches. The CDR3 sequence is 14 residues long. The DNA for the CDR3 is TGTGCCAGCCTTAGCGGGAGCTCCTACAATGAGCAGTTCTTC. This codes for CASLSGSSYNEQFF.

This clonotype has ten or more counts. The chain recombines TRBV4-1 with TRBJ1-2; maybe TRBD1 (6 bases). The germline V gene encodes CDR1 MGHRA and CDR2 YSYEKL. Trimming removed 2 bases from V and 4 bases from J, with 11 bases in between. CDR3 size: 14 residues. The CDR3 coding sequence is TGCGCCAGCAGCCAATCGGGGGGCTCCTATGGCTACACCTTC. Translation: CASSQSGGSYGYTF.

In this sample, this clonotype turned up many times. The chain uses TRBV20-1 and TRBJ1-5; possibly TRBD1 for D (6 bases). Trimming took 3 bases from V and 6 from J, leaving 18 bases between them. The CDR3 has 15 residues. The V gene's germline CDR1 is DFQATT and CDR2 SNEGSKA (reference sequence). This chain's CDR3 is CSARGGGAESQPQHF. The DNA of the CDR3 is TGCAGTGCTAGGGGAGGGGGGGCAGAGAGTCAGCCCCAGCATTTT.

The table lists this clonotype with many counts. The chain joins TRBV20-1 to TRBJ1-1, with 8 bases identical to TRBD1. This CDR3 has 14 amino acids. Trimming removed 5 bases from V and 0 bases from J; junction bases left unmatched: 5. Looked up from germline, CDR1 is DFQATT and CDR2 is SNEGSKA (reference sequence). The chain's CDR3 is CSAGGQVMNTEAFF. In nucleotides, the CDR3 is TGCAGTGCTGGGGGACAGGTGATGAACACTGAAGCTTTCTTT.

This clonotype was observed many times. V gene TRBV28 combines with J gene TRBJ1-2; D call uncertain. Between the trimmed V and J ends, which lost 3 bases and 6 bases, there was a span of 2 bases. The CDR3 is made up of 10 amino acids. Germline V gives CDR1 MDHEN, CDR2 SYDVKM. CDR3: CASSFDGYTF. Written as DNA, the CDR3 is TGTGCCAGCAGTTTCGATGGCTACACCTTC.

This clonotype appeared many times. The chain joins TRBV27 to TRBJ1-6; D unclear. Germline CDR1 reads MNHEY; CDR2 reads SMNVEV (reference sequence). The CDR3 has 16 amino acids. V was cut by 1 base and J by 7 bases, with 14 bases left in between. The CDR3 coding sequence is TGTGCCAGCAGTTTATATGCGGGAGTCAGGAATTCACCCCTCCACTTT. It is translated as CASSLYAGVRNSPLHF.

As regards this clonotype: Just one base apart from a much larger clone, this may be a read error. The V call is TRBV7-2, the J call TRBJ2-5, with 8 bases aligning to TRBD1. Germline V CDR1 and CDR2: SGHTA, FQGNSA. After removal of 2 bases from V and 0 bases from J, the junction contained 2 bases not matched to a gene. This CDR3 is built from 15 residues. For the CDR3, the DNA is TGTACCAGCAGCTTAATGACAGGGGACCAAGAGACCCAGTACTTC. This translates into CTSSLMTGDQETQYF.

This clonotype has a count of ten or more. This chain uses TRBV20-1 with TRBJ2-5; no reliable D call. From germline, CDR1 is DFQATT and CDR2 SNEGSKA (reference sequence). The CDR3 runs to 12 residues. The CDR3 DNA is TGCAGCGTTGCAGATACCCAAGAGACCCAGTACTTC. Translation gives CSVADTQETQYF.

The chain has TRBV10-3 and TRBJ2-7; 7 bases are a match to TRBD1. J was trimmed by 3 bases and V by 8 bases; bases with no gene match: 1. From germline, CDR1 is ENHRY and CDR2 SYGVKD. The CDR3 totals 11 residues. CDR3 DNA sequence: TGTGCCATCGCAGGGGGCTACGAGCAGTACTTC. Its protein product is CAIAGGYEQYF.

This clonotype was detected ten times or more. This chain uses TRBV7-2 with TRBJ2-3; no clear D. The CDR3 covers 16 residues. The V gene's germline CDR1 is SGHTA and CDR2 FQGNSA. V lost 4 bases to trimming and J lost 6 bases, with 20 bases between them. In DNA, the CDR3 is TGTGCCAGCAGCTCTTCTACCAATTCGATCATGGATACGCAGTATTTT. This sequence encodes CASSSSTNSIMDTQYF.

This chain connects TRBV7-9 to TRBJ1-3, with D unresolved. The CDR3 runs to 16 residues. V shed 5 bases and J shed 3 bases, with 17 bases lying between them. CDR1 and CDR2 from the germline V gene are SEHNR and FQNEAQ (reference sequence). The CDR3 protein is CASSPPEPRDGNTIYF. CDR3 sequence (DNA): TGTGCCAGCAGCCCACCCGAGCCTCGGGATGGAAACACCATATATTTT.